This T cell receptor (beta chain) originates from a study of T cell responses to AZD1222 COVID-19 vaccine. The study's findings and limits: Spike-specific TCR breadth and depth rose after two AZD1222 doses. Most donors were white British, females outnumbered males, and clonal diversity was possibly underestimated.

Germline V gene data show CDR1 as MDHEN and CDR2 as SYDVKM. The V gene lost 5 bases and the J gene lost 6 bases, with 8 bases spanning the gap. CDR3 length: 12 residues. The method was immunoSEQ multiplex PCR; TCRdb's version includes in-frame clones alone and lacks a portion of them. The table lists around 99,000 clones, about 92% of them singletons. The table lists this clone with a count of one. Its antigen is as yet unknown. Other DNA sequences from this sample encode an identical CDR3 as well. The J gene is TRBJ1-5, the V gene TRBV28; D is uncertain. This receptor was taken from an adult who received the AZD1222 COVID-19 vaccine. The specimen was peripheral blood, collected 28 days after the second AZD1222 dose. In DNA form, the CDR3 reads TGTGCCAGCAGTAGTGGAGGTCAGCCCCAGCATTTT. As protein: CASSSGGQPQHF.